This T cell receptor (beta chain) was recovered during a study of cytomegalovirus exposure and HLA in healthy donors. Study information: Tens of millions of unique TCR sequences came from HLA-typed donors in an early release. Study results and caveats: Later analysis suggested links between common viral pathogens and several top significant clusters. Near-uniform donor sequencing depth was presumed by presence/absence analyses.

On this clone: Its antigen remains unknown.

With 60 Vbeta and 13 Jbeta primers, the PCR was carried out. The assay was immunoSEQ multiplex PCR, and TCRdb's table has in-frame clones only and misses some. The repertoire has some 180,000 clones, around 80% of them found once; the top ten carry less than 1.5%. The CDR3 is 15 residues long. Trimming cost V 3 bases and J 2 bases, with 14 bases left between them. Germline CDR1 is KGHSH and CDR2 is LQKENI. The chain couples TRBV18 to TRBJ2-7; possible D gene TRBD2, 5 bases. This clonotype originated in a girl aged 10 to 17 in good health and CMV-seropositive. Sequencing was performed on PBMCs. CDR3 DNA: TGTGCCAGCTCACCTGCGAGGGATAGCACCTACGAGCAGTACTTC. This codes for CASSPARDSTYEQYF.